The subject of this entry is one T cell receptor (beta chain). What this receptor recognizes is not known. No qualities accompany the bases; no much larger clone lies one base away. This entry comes from a study of beta chain features in type 1 diabetes (dated by TCRdb to between 2017 and 2018). For the wider study: Mean age, gender distribution, total cell number and subset yield were not different between patients and healthy donors. A total of approximately 99,000,000 sorted cells were examined across all samples, and RNA yield correlated strongly with the number of cells per subset. In the study, TCRB repertoires of sorted circulating CD4+ T cell subsets from recently diagnosed type 1 diabetes patients were compared with those of matched healthy donors. Naive and central memory subsets were obtained from all 30 or so donors, but regulatory and stem cell-like memory subsets were isolated from only 8 patients and about 8 healthy donors.

Reading the germline V gene gives CDR1 SGHVS and CDR2 FQNEAQ. Deletion took 5 bases off V and 5 bases off J, with a span of 21 bases between the germline ends. From its cysteine to its phenylalanine, the CDR3 spans 16 amino acids. Here the CDR3 DNA is all that survives: 48 bases in frame from base 1. Broader findings and caveats from the paper: At VDJ recombination sites, patients with type 1 diabetes made fewer insertions and deleted more nucleotides, a pattern implying thymic rearrangement abnormalities. In all four CD4+ subsets, TCRB CDR3 length was moderately but significantly shorter in type 1 diabetes patients. Naive, central memory and regulatory TCRB repertoires appeared more similar among patients than among healthy donors. Shorter templates might be favored by PCR, yet because patient and control samples were amplified and corrected together, any such skew would affect both groups equally. Because cDNA was sequenced instead of genomic DNA, activated cells with high expression could be over-represented, although the groups did not differ in activation or CD3 levels. HLA sub-analyses involved small numbers of individuals, so any influence of HLA type on TCRB rearrangement remained unresolved.

All of the isolated RNA was reverse transcribed with the High Capacity cDNA Reverse Transcription Kit, so expressed TCRB transcripts were sequenced. Deep immunoSEQ sequencing was applied to naive, central memory and regulatory T cell samples, giving an average of roughly 3.5 million total reads per sample. Sorted cells were lysed in RLT buffer, and RNA was extracted using DNase-treated RNeasy Micro or Mini kits according to cell number. To prevent cross-contamination, each cell subset was processed individually, whereas patient and healthy donor samples were processed jointly. TCRB sequences were amplified from cDNA with the immunoSEQ multiplex PCR, producing 87-bp fragments spanning the CDR3 region. Sequencing of the amplicons was performed on the Illumina HiSeq platform. The authors' analysis ran thus. Synthetic template baselines were used to correct PCR bias computationally, reads within Hamming distance 2 were collapsed, and singletons that could not be merged were discarded. Reads were aligned against IMGT so that V, D and J genes, CDR3 length and insertions or deletions at six rearrangement sites could be assigned. Within each subset, clonotype counts were normalized to sorted cell number, after which true diversity and Gini coefficients were computed with the tcR R package. Repertoire sharing was quantified using the overlap coefficient calculated on TCRB nucleotide sequences. The table comes from immuneACCESS by way of TCRdb, which keeps in-frame sequences with V and J called. Part of the clones is missing from these tables; in studies checked, under half for an unresolved V gene and the rest for unknown reasons. That table supplies the V and J calls and clone size; D and trimming were determined from the DNA. This sample holds around 170,000 clones; over 7.5% were observed only once. The ten largest make up under 2.5% of the sample.

From each donor, a single peripheral blood sample of approximately 120 mL on average was drawn into heparinised tubes. Using a panel that included CD45RO, CCR7, CD25, CD127, CD95 and CD27, naive, central memory, regulatory and stem cell-like memory CD4+ T cells were sorted on a BD FACSAria II. All sorted populations exceeded 95% purity. PBMCs were isolated right away by Lymphoprep density gradient centrifugation and were stained directly, without culture. Samples were stained and sorted in pairs, with one healthy donor and one patient per experiment, so that batch effects were minimized. The material sequenced was central memory CD4+ T cells from blood. The TCR comes from a woman under 30 in good health. The sequence joins TRBV7-8 to TRBJ2-5; no D segment can be confidently identified. The nucleotide sequence reads TGTGCCAGCAGCCTAGGGCCCCGGTCCCGGAGCGAGACCCAGTACTTC. Its translation is CASSLGPRSRSETQYF.